Listed here are 11 T cell receptor beta chains from one sample, sequenced in a study of beta chain features in type 1 diabetes. Notes on the study in general: In all four CD4+ subsets, TCRB CDR3 length was significantly, moderately reduced in type 1 diabetes.

cDNA synthesis used the whole RNA isolate, giving expressed TCRB sequences. The table came from immunoSEQ multiplex PCR; TCRdb's copy has only in-frame clones and leaves some out. The table shows some 360,000 clones, with around 10% occurring only once. These receptors have no known antigen. The sample consisted of central memory CD4+ T cells from blood. The receptors shown here come from a man between 25 and 39 years old with type 1 diabetes.

This clone was recorded a few times. The chain joins TRBV2 to TRBJ2-1; the D is unclear. The V gene's germline CDR1 is SNHLY and CDR2 FYNNEI. V lost 5 bases and J 6 bases, leaving 11 bases between the germline ends. The CDR3 is 13 amino acids. In nucleotides, the CDR3 is TGTGCCAGCAGTCGCCCGGCGAGCAATGAGCAGTTCTTC. Its protein product is CASSRPASNEQFF.

This clone was seen more than once but under ten times. V usage is TRBV30 and J usage is TRBJ2-5; D may be TRBD1 or TRBD2 (5 bases each). The germline V and J ends were trimmed by 4 bases and 1 base, with 13 bases remaining between them. Germline CDR1 GTSNPN, CDR2 SVGIG (reference sequence). CDR3 length: 14 residues. The DNA of the CDR3 is TGTGCCTGGACCCGGGACGCCCCCCAAGAGACCCAGTACTTC. Its translation is CAWTRDAPQETQYF.

The rearrangement joins TRBV20-1 to TRBJ2-7; a possible D gene is TRBD1 (5 bases). Germline CDR1 reads DFQATT; CDR2 reads SNEGSKA (reference sequence). The CDR3 runs to 11 residues. For the CDR3, the DNA is TGCAGCCCTCTTCAGGGTAACGAGCAGTACTTC. As protein: CSPLQGNEQYF.

This clone was detected only a few times. This chain links TRBV9 with TRBJ2-3; no clear D. V dropped 0 bases and J dropped 3 bases, with 8 bases sitting between them. The germline V gene has CDR1 SGDLS and CDR2 YYNGEE. The CDR3 extends over 14 amino acids. The CDR3 bases are TGTGCCAGCAGCGTAGCCGCATCAACAGATACGCAGTATTTT. As protein: CASSVAASTDTQYF.

The V call is TRBV7-2, the J call TRBJ2-3, with TRBD1 as a possible D gene (5 bases). Trimming removed 5 bases from V and 4 bases from J, with 10 bases in between. From germline, CDR1 is SGHTA and CDR2 FQGNSA. This CDR3 region has 13 residues. CDR3 coding DNA: TGTGCCAGCAGCCCAAAGGGGCCAGATACGCAGTATTTT. This gives the protein CASSPKGPDTQYF. Supplemented by reference TRBV7-2 and TRBJ2-3, the full variable domain reads GAGVSQSPSNKVTEKGKDVELRCDPISGHTALYWYRQSLGQGLEFLIYFQGNSAPDKSGLPSDRFSAERTGGSVSTLTIQRTQQEDSAVYLCASSPKGPDTQYFGPGTRLTVL.

The chain links TRBV5-1 to TRBJ2-7, with D unresolved. This CDR3 comprises 13 residues. The germline gives CDR1 SGHRS, CDR2 YFSETQ. The V and J ends lost 0 bases and 2 bases respectively, with 6 bases between them. The DNA for the CDR3 is TGCGCCAGCAGCTTGGGGGCGGCCTACGAGCAGTACTTC. This encodes CASSLGAAYEQYF.

This clone has at least ten counts. The V call is TRBV5-4, the J call TRBJ2-6; D is undetermined. The V gene lost 3 bases and the J gene lost 4 bases, with 5 bases spanning the gap. The CDR3 sequence is 13 residues long. Germline V gene lookup returns CDR1 SGHNT and CDR2 YYREEE (reference sequence). The CDR3 sequence: CASSSIGANVLTF. In nucleotides, the CDR3 is TGTGCCAGCAGCTCTATCGGGGCCAACGTCCTGACTTTC. Combining the CDR3 with reference TRBV5-4 and TRBJ2-6 gives the whole variable domain ETGVTQSPTHLIKTRGQQVTLRCSSQSGHNTVSWYQQALGQGPQFIFQYYREEENGRGNFPPRFSGLQFPNYSSELNVNALELDDSALYLCASSSIGANVLTFGAGSRLTVL.

This clone turned up a few times. V gene TRBV7-8 combines with J gene TRBJ2-6; D gene ambiguous. Trimming cost V 2 bases and J 9 bases, with 14 bases left between them. CDR1 is SGHVS, CDR2 FQNEAQ, per germline. This CDR3 is built from 15 residues. The CDR3 region has the DNA TGTGCCAGCAGCTTATCGGTTTTCGTTCGCAACGTCCTGACTTTC. Translating it yields CASSLSVFVRNVLTF.

Remarks on this clone: The junction differs from germline at one of its ends, possibly a read error. The chain uses TRBV5-4 and TRBJ1-2; the match to TRBD1 covers 8 bases. CDR1 and CDR2 (germline): SGHNT, YYREEE (reference sequence). This CDR3 contains 18 residues. The CDR3 bases are TGTGCCAGCAGATTGGGAGGGACAGGAGGTTCGGTTGTTTTTGGCTACACCTTC. Residues: CASRLGGTGGSVVFGYTF. Filled out from reference TRBV5-4 and TRBJ1-2, the complete variable domain reads ETGVTQSPTHLIKTRGQQVTLRCSSQSGHNTVSWYQQALGQGPQFIFQYYREEENGRGNFPPRFSGLQFPNYSSELNVNALELDDSALYLCASRLGGTGGSVVFGYTFGSGTRLTVV.

This clone was picked up a small number of times. The rearrangement uses TRBV28 and TRBJ2-2; maybe TRBD2 (5 bases). Germline CDR1 is MDHEN and CDR2 is SYDVKM. The CDR3 runs to 14 residues. V lost 2 bases to trimming and J lost 9 bases, with 13 bases between them. The CDR3, as DNA: TGTGCCAGCAGTTTAGCCGGGAATCACCGGGAGCTGTTTTTT. Translated, it gives CASSLAGNHRELFF.

The J gene is TRBJ2-5, the V gene TRBV11-2; 8 bases are shared with TRBD2. The junction had 8 bases not matched to a gene; V was cut back by 7 bases and J by 4 bases. This CDR3 region has 14 residues. Germline CDR1 SGHAT, CDR2 FQNNGV. CDR3 protein: CASTGGASIETQYF. The CDR3 region has the DNA TGTGCCAGCACCGGGGGGGCTAGCATAGAGACCCAGTACTTC.